This TCR beta chain was sequenced during a study of T cell repertoires in cytomegalovirus infection. Study-wide results and limits: Based on cumulative public TCR beta family frequency, carriers of CMV plus the relevant HLA were identified. HLA-C-restricted CMV clonotypes gave the most frequent clonotype in two of eight donors.

TCRdb fed the reads into MiXCR, producing one record per CDR3 protein. The table includes about 68,000 distinct CDR3 sequences, approximately 22% detected once. This clonotype was observed at least ten times. As yet, its antigen is unknown. CDR1 and CDR2 (germline): SGHTA, FQGNSA. The CDR3 sequence is 15 residues long. Between the trimmed V and J ends, which lost 1 base and 1 base, there was a span of 8 bases. The sequencing sample was made of PBMCs, sequenced either directly or after in vitro stimulation (not recorded which). The rearrangement joins TRBV7-2 to TRBJ1-5; D remains unclear. The TCR comes from a human donor in good health (CMV status not recorded). Some clones in this sample may be carry-over from other donors' samples. The CDR3 loop is CASSLEGRSNQPQHF. DNA of the CDR3: TGTGCCAGCAGCTTAGAGGGAAGGAGCAATCAGCCCCAGCATTTT.